This T cell receptor (beta chain) is from a study of blood T cells in healthy people across ages. Donor samples were obtained from healthy Caucasian individuals from Russia, aged roughly 6 to 95. This clonotype came up a few times. PCR was performed a second time for about 6 to 11 cycles using a sample-barcoded 5' primer and a J-beta primer mix. One entry per CDR3 protein, called by TCRdb with MiXCR from the 5' RACE reads. Among 1.5 million to 2 million distinct CDR3 sequences listed, almost 35% were seen once. Germline V gene lookup returns CDR1 LNHNV and CDR2 YYDKDF (reference sequence). V shed 6 bases and J shed 3 bases, with 12 bases lying between them. The CDR3 spans 14 residues.

This TCR derives from a woman younger than 45 in good health. Sequencing was done on a sample of blood. This sequence joins TRBV15 and TRBJ1-5, with D possibly TRBD1 on 6 matching bases. CDR3: CATRPGQLNQPQHF. CDR3 DNA: TGTGCCACCAGGCCCGGACAGCTCAATCAGCCCCAGCATTTT.